This passage covers 19 T cell receptor beta chains from one sample sequenced in a study of T cells of healthy individuals listed by TCRdb under 2018. The library was built by means of 5' RACE. TCRdb names Illumina MiSeq as the instrument used. TCRdb cleaned the public reads at Q25 with fastp, built clones with MiXCR and kept in-frame beta chains. Rows are unified per CDR3 protein, each entry keeping the most common DNA and genes. The sample has about 53,000 distinct CDR3 sequences on record, roughly 14% of them singletons. About 16% of the sample is held by the ten biggest clonotypes. The source of these receptors is a human donor in good health.

CDR3 bases: TGCGCCAGCAGCCAAGATCGACCTAGCGGGGCTAGCACAGATACGCAGTATTTT. This translates into CASSQDRPSGASTDTQYF. This chain joins TRBV4-3 and TRBJ2-3, with TRBD2 identical over 9 bases. The V gene end was trimmed by 0 bases and the J gene end by 0 bases; junction bases not matched to a gene: 7. CDR1 and CDR2 from the germline V gene are LGHNA and YSLEER. The CDR3 spans 18 residues.

This clonotype was detected ten times or more. The chain's CDR3 is CASSQRDRGLYEQFF. Written as DNA, the CDR3 is TGCGCCAGCAGCCAGAGGGACAGGGGGCTCTATGAGCAGTTCTTC. The chain employs TRBV4-3 and TRBJ2-1, with 12 bases aligning to TRBD1. The trim removed 3 bases at V and 8 bases at J, leaving 5 bases unmatched. Germline loops: CDR1 LGHNA, CDR2 YSLEER. The CDR3 has 15 amino acids.

This clonotype occurred a few times. The V gene is TRBV7-8, the J gene TRBJ2-2; 7 bases are a match to TRBD1. The CDR3 consists of 15 residues. J lost 0 bases, V lost 8 bases, and 6 bases had no gene match. Germline CDR1 is SGHVS and CDR2 is FQNEAQ. DNA for the CDR3: TGTGCCAGCGGTCGGGACAGTTCGAACACCGGGGAGCTGTTTTTT. It encodes CASGRDSSNTGELFF.

The J gene is TRBJ2-5, the V gene TRBV2; D could derive from TRBD1 or TRBD2 (5 bases each). Germline V CDR1 and CDR2: SNHLY, FYNNEI. CDR3 length: 13 residues. V was trimmed by 4 bases and J by 2 bases, leaving 8 bases between them. CDR3: CASSGGCQETQYF. CDR3 DNA sequence: TGTGCCAGCAGTGGGGGGTGTCAAGAGACCCAGTACTTC.

This clonotype came up a few times. The rearrangement links TRBV7-2 to TRBJ2-3; D perhaps matches TRBD1 (6 bases). V lost 2 bases to trimming and J lost 0 bases, with 12 bases between them. The CDR3 runs 16 residues. Germline values: CDR1 SGHTA, CDR2 FQGNSA. In nucleotides, the CDR3 is TGTGCCAGCAGCTTAAAAGGGGGAACCAGCACAGATACGCAGTATTTT. Translated: CASSLKGGTSTDTQYF.

This clonotype came up many times. The chain is built from TRBV12-3 or TRBV12-4 and TRBJ1-1; D remains unclear. Trimming shortened V by 3 bases and J by 1 base, and 9 bases separated the two germline ends. The CDR3 totals 14 residues. CDR3 DNA: TGTGCCAGCAGTTTCGAGGCAGGGAACACTGAAGCTTTCTTT. The encoded protein is CASSFEAGNTEAFF.

V is TRBV5-1 and J is TRBJ1-3; D uncertain. The germline V gene has CDR1 SGHRS and CDR2 YFSETQ. The CDR3 is 16 amino acids. The V end lost 3 bases, the J end lost 1 base, and 14 bases lay between the germline ends. The CDR3 sequence is CASSSSGLDSGNTIYF. The CDR3, as DNA: TGCGCCAGCAGCTCATCGGGTCTGGATTCTGGAAACACCATATATTTT. The variable domain in full, with the rest retrieved from reference TRBV5-1 and TRBJ1-3, is KAGVTQTPRYLIKTRGQQVTLSCSPISGHRSVSWYQQTPGQGLQFLFEYFSETQRNKGNFPGRFSGRQFSNSRSEMNVSTLELGDSALYLCASSSSGLDSGNTIYFGEGSWLTVV.

This clonotype has a handful of counts. V and J are TRBV28 and TRBJ2-4; a possible D gene is TRBD1 (7 bases). V was shortened by 6 bases and J by 1 base, with 19 bases between the two germline ends. CDR3 length: 17 residues. Germline CDR1 reads MDHEN; CDR2 reads SYDVKM. CDR3 coding DNA: TGTGCCAGCAGGGTATACAGGGGCGGAGGGGCCAAAAACATTCAGTACTTC. This codes for CASRVYRGGGAKNIQYF. Full variable domain (missing parts from reference TRBV28 and TRBJ2-4): DVKVTQSSRYLVKRTGEKVFLECVQDMDHENMFWYRQDPGLGLRLIYFSYDVKMKEKGDIPEGYSVSREKKERFSLILESASTNQTSMYLCASRVYRGGGAKNIQYFGAGTRLSVL.

The chain is built from TRBV7-6 and TRBJ1-5; D is undetermined. The CDR3 extends over 15 amino acids. Trimming took 2 bases from V and 3 from J, leaving 11 bases between them. Germline V gene sequence: CDR1 SGHVS, CDR2 FNYEAQ. The DNA for the CDR3 is TGTGCCAGCAGCTTAACGGACGGACTCAATCAGCCCCAGCATTTT. Its protein is CASSLTDGLNQPQHF.

This clonotype was seen a few times. The rearrangement uses TRBV29-1 and TRBJ2-7; possible D gene TRBD1, 6 bases. Trimming took off 7 bases at V and 2 bases at J, with 18 bases between the two ends. The CDR3 is made up of 14 amino acids. The germline gives CDR1 SQVTM, CDR2 ANQGSEA. CDR3 region: CSAATGTYTYEQYF. The CDR3, as DNA: TGCAGCGCCGCCACCGGGACATACACCTACGAGCAGTACTTC.

This clonotype was found many times. V is TRBV6-5 and J is TRBJ1-2; D unresolved. The V gene's germline CDR1 is MNHEY and CDR2 SVGAGI. This CDR3 comprises 13 residues. The germline V and J ends were trimmed by 8 bases and 5 bases, with 15 bases remaining between them. The CDR3 coding sequence is TGTGCCAGCCGCCCTTTTGGCGGGTATGGCTACACCTTC. Protein: CASRPFGGYGYTF.

This clonotype showed up many times. This sequence joins TRBV24-1 and TRBJ2-7; 8 nucleotides align to TRBD2. Germline CDR1 reads KGHDR; CDR2 reads SFDVKD. The CDR3 is 13 amino acids. The V and J ends lost 3 bases and 6 bases, in that order; junction bases with no gene match: 3. In DNA form, the CDR3 reads TGTGCCACCAGTGATCCCGGGACTAGCGAGCAGTACTTC. Its translation is CATSDPGTSEQYF.

This clonotype was observed at least ten times. V and J are TRBV18 and TRBJ2-7; D may be TRBD1 (5 bases). This CDR3 region has 13 residues. Germline loops: CDR1 KGHSH, CDR2 LQKENI. The V end lost 1 base, the J end lost 3 bases, and 7 bases lay between the germline ends. DNA for the CDR3: TGTGCCAGCTCACCACAGGGGTACTACGAGCAGTACTTC. Its translation: CASSPQGYYEQYF.

Here the CDR3 DNA reads TGTGCCAGCAGTTACACTGTCCTCACAGATACGCAGTATTTT. It is translated as CASSYTVLTDTQYF. This chain uses TRBV6-5 with TRBJ2-3; D remains unclear. The CDR3 length is 14 residues. Germline V lookup: CDR1 MNHEY, CDR2 SVGAGI. Trimming shortened V by 2 bases and J by 2 bases, and 8 bases separated the two germline ends.

This clonotype was observed once. The rearrangement uses TRBV2 and TRBJ2-7, with 8 bases identical to TRBD1. There are 12 residues in the CDR3. The germline V gene has CDR1 SNHLY and CDR2 FYNNEI. V was clipped by 9 bases and J by 0 bases; unmatched bases: 1. The CDR3: CASTGGSYEQYF. The CDR3 region has the DNA TGTGCCAGTACAGGGGGCTCCTACGAGCAGTACTTC.

The chain uses TRBV20-1 and TRBJ2-5, with unresolved D. V lost 5 bases and J 2 bases, leaving 3 bases between the germline ends. CDR1 DFQATT and CDR2 SNEGSKA come from the germline V gene (reference sequence). The CDR3 contains 10 residues. CDR3 protein: CSALQETQYF. DNA of the CDR3: TGCAGTGCTCTACAAGAGACCCAGTACTTC.

Many counts were recorded for this clonotype. The chain carries TRBV7-8 and TRBJ2-5, with 11 bases that match TRBD1. The CDR3 spans 14 residues. Germline trimming cut 5 bases from V and 4 bases from J; bases unmatched to any gene: 3. Germline-derived CDR1 and CDR2 are SGHVS and FQNEAQ. The CDR3 reads CASSKDRGLETQYF. The DNA of the CDR3 is TGTGCCAGCAGCAAGGACAGGGGGCTAGAGACCCAGTACTTC.

The chain couples TRBV9 to TRBJ2-7; weak D call: TRBD2 (5 bases). V lost 0 bases to trimming and J lost 2 bases, with 12 bases between them. The CDR3 sequence is 15 residues long. Per germline, CDR1 SGDLS and CDR2 YYNGEE. CDR3 DNA: TGTGCCAGCAGCGTAGACGGGAACAGACCCTACGAGCAGTACTTC. Amino acids: CASSVDGNRPYEQYF.

This clonotype has more than one count but fewer than ten. The chain employs TRBV2 and TRBJ2-1; D possibly corresponds to TRBD1 (6 bases). The V gene's germline CDR1 is SNHLY and CDR2 FYNNEI. Trimming cost V 8 bases and J 7 bases, with 18 bases left between them. The CDR3 is 14 amino acids. CDR3 sequence reads: CASAPGAGVNEQFF. The CDR3 DNA follows: TGTGCCAGCGCCCCAGGGGCAGGGGTTAATGAGCAGTTCTTC.